One TCR beta chain is described in this entry. Its cognate antigen is unknown. Trimming removed 6 bases at V and 10 bases at J, with 21 bases between. This CDR3 has 14 residues. TCR beta sequencing was performed on blood CD8+ and CD4+ T cells. Random hexamers were used to reverse transcribe an amount of 0.5 to 1 ug RNA. An immunoSEQ multiplex PCR generated amplified TCR beta CDR3 products spanning 54 Vbeta and 13 Jbeta. TCRdb reanalysed the immunoSEQ multiplex PCR reads using MiXCR and keeps one entry per CDR3 protein. The sample includes 150,000 to 200,000 distinct CDR3 sequences, about 94% of them seen just once. The data derive from a study of CD8 T cells in Susac syndrome. Whole-study results and caveats: As the study acknowledged, the number of individuals in its TCR sequencing and HLA analysis was relatively small.

The clonotype was recovered from a human donor with multiple sclerosis. The source material was CD4+ T cells from PBMCs. This sequence joins TRBV12-3 or TRBV12-4 and TRBJ1-1; the D gene is possibly TRBD1 (5 bases). The CDR3 loop is CASSPDQGKRAAFF. The CDR3 region has the DNA TGTGCCAGCAGCCCTGACCAGGGAAAGAGGGCAGCTTTCTTT.